The 32 T cell receptor beta chains in this list originate from one sample, sequenced in a study of CD8 T cells in Susac syndrome. RNA was extracted with the RNeasy kit, and a quantity of about 0.45 to 1 ug was reverse transcribed using random hexamers. TCRdb re-called the immunoSEQ multiplex PCR reads with MiXCR, one entry per CDR3 protein. This sample has fewer than 150,000 distinct CDR3 sequences; around 94% occur once, and the top ten carry around 0.29%. Sequencing was carried out using CD8+ T cells from PBMCs. Receptors originate from a human donor in good health.

This clonotype appeared a single time. The CDR3 nucleotides are TGTGCCAGCACTCCCTCTGGAAACACCATATATTTT. It translates to CASTPSGNTIYF. The rearrangement links TRBV12-3 or TRBV12-4 to TRBJ1-3; D unclear. The CDR3 covers 12 residues. Trimming stripped 7 bases from V and 0 bases from J, with 4 bases between.

The chain recombines TRBV15 with TRBJ1-5; D gene unclear. The ends were cut back, 4 bases at V and 2 bases at J, with 9 bases in the middle. CDR1 is LNHNV and CDR2 is YYDKDF in the germline V gene (reference sequence). The CDR3 loop spans 14 amino acids. In DNA, the CDR3 is TGTGCCACCAGCATCGGCGGGGGCAATCAGCCCCAGCATTTT. Translation gives CATSIGGGNQPQHF.

The chain carries TRBV29-1 and TRBJ1-3; D is undetermined. V dropped 7 bases and J dropped 4 bases, with 14 bases sitting between them. The CDR3 covers 13 residues. CDR1 and CDR2 (germline): SQVTM, ANQGSEA. In nucleotides, the CDR3 is TGCAGCGGGCTAAGGCGAGGAGGAAACACCATATATTTT. Protein sequence: CSGLRRGGNTIYF.

V and J are TRBV29-1 and TRBJ2-2; unclear D gene. V was pared by 6 bases and J by 1 base, with 6 bases between. The CDR3 consists of 12 residues. CDR1 and CDR2 from the germline V gene are SQVTM and ANQGSEA. The CDR3 here is CSVLWNTGELFF. The CDR3 region has the DNA TGCAGCGTCCTTTGGAACACCGGGGAGCTGTTTTTT.

The gene calls are TRBV28 and TRBJ1-2; the D is unclear. Germline V gene data show CDR1 as MDHEN and CDR2 as SYDVKM. Trimming pared 1 base from V and 4 bases from J, leaving 13 bases between. There are 15 residues in the CDR3. The CDR3 spells CASSLLRGMAYGYTF. The CDR3 DNA reads as TGTGCCAGCAGTTTATTGCGCGGGATGGCCTATGGCTACACCTTC.

This clonotype was seen a single time. The CDR3 sequence: CASSQGFVREQYF. CDR3 bases: TGTGCCAGCAGCCAAGGCTTTGTACGTGAGCAGTACTTC. The J gene is TRBJ2-7, the V gene TRBV14; D is ambiguous. Per germline, CDR1 SGHDN and CDR2 FVKESK. V was trimmed by 1 base and J by 7 bases, leaving 11 bases between them. The CDR3 spans 13 residues.

V is TRBV29-1 and J is TRBJ2-7; the match to TRBD1 covers 7 bases. From germline, CDR1 is SQVTM and CDR2 ANQGSEA. With 3 bases clipped from V and 5 bases from J, the junction kept 7 bases outside the gene matches. The CDR3 has 13 residues. CDR3 region: CSVDEGGIDEQYF. In nucleotides, the CDR3 is TGCAGCGTTGATGAAGGGGGCATCGACGAGCAGTACTTC.

A few counts support this clonotype. The CDR3: CASSPPLETQYF. Written as DNA, the CDR3 is TGTGCCAGCAGTCCCCCTCTGGAGACCCAGTACTTC. This rearrangement joins TRBV28 to TRBJ2-5, with D unresolved. This CDR3 has 12 amino acids. Trimming took 5 bases from V and 5 from J, leaving 9 bases between them. Germline CDR1 MDHEN, CDR2 SYDVKM.

The DNA of the CDR3 is TGTGCCAGCAGCTTAGAGGGGGGGATGCCCTACGAGCAGTACTTC. The encoded protein is CASSLEGGMPYEQYF. The gene calls are TRBV7-3 and TRBJ2-7; weak D call: TRBD2 (7 bases). V was shortened by 2 bases and J by 2 bases, with 13 bases between the two germline ends. The length of the CDR3 is 15 residues. Germline lookup yields CDR1 SGHTA and CDR2 FQGTGA. The variable domain in full, completed from reference TRBV7-3 and TRBJ2-7, reads GAGVSQTPSNKVTEKGKYVELRCDPISGHTALYWYRQSLGQGPEFLIYFQGTGAADDSGLPNDRFFAVRPEGSVSTLKIQRTERGDSAVYLCASSLEGGMPYEQYFGPGTRLTVT.

The CDR3 reads CASSLSGGEQFF. DNA of the CDR3: TGTGCCAGCAGCTTATCAGGGGGTGAGCAGTTCTTC. This chain connects TRBV11-3 to TRBJ2-1; TRBD1 agrees at 7 bases. Germline CDR1 reads SGHNT; CDR2 reads YENEEA. Trimming removed 2 bases from V and 9 bases from J; junction bases left unmatched: 1. CDR3 length: 12 residues.

J is TRBJ2-1 and V is TRBV6-4; D could derive from TRBD1 or TRBD2 (5 bases each). The CDR3 runs to 17 residues. Trimming left V 0 bases short and J 0 bases short, with 12 bases between. Germline CDR1 and CDR2: MRHNA and SNTAGT. The CDR3 spells CASSDSVGRSSYNEQFF. The CDR3 DNA is TGTGCCAGCAGTGACTCTGTGGGACGAAGCTCCTACAATGAGCAGTTCTTC.

The genes are TRBV20-1 and TRBJ1-2, with TRBD1 identical over 12 bases. The V gene end was trimmed by 5 bases and the J gene end by 8 bases; junction bases not matched to a gene: 12. Germline loops: CDR1 DFQATT, CDR2 SNEGSKA (reference sequence). The CDR3 length is 15 residues. CDR3: CSAYTGTGGTGGYTF. The CDR3 DNA is TGCAGTGCTTATACCGGGACAGGGGGCACGGGCGGCTACACCTTC.

The chain employs TRBV20-1 and TRBJ1-2; a possible D gene is TRBD1 (6 bases). Germline CDR1 and CDR2: DFQATT and SNEGSKA (reference sequence). The V end lost 5 bases, the J end lost 0 bases, and 10 bases lay between the germline ends. The CDR3 is 13 residues long. The CDR3, as DNA: TGCAGTGCTCCGGGACAAGCTAACTATGGCTACACCTTC. Translated: CSAPGQANYGYTF.

J is TRBJ2-1 and V is TRBV19; D unresolved. V was pared by 5 bases and J by 5 bases, with 10 bases between. Germline CDR1 is LNHDA and CDR2 is SQIVND (reference sequence). The CDR3 runs to 13 residues. CDR3 in DNA: TGTGCCAGTAGTGCTAGGATCCACAATGAGCAGTTCTTC. This encodes CASSARIHNEQFF.

The chain couples TRBV9 to TRBJ2-5; D gene unclear. Trimming cost V 0 bases and J 1 base, with 10 bases left between them. The V gene's germline CDR1 is SGDLS and CDR2 YYNGEE. This CDR3 region has 15 residues. The CDR3 loop is CASSVEGRSQETQYF. The CDR3 coding sequence is TGTGCCAGCAGCGTAGAAGGGCGCAGCCAAGAGACCCAGTACTTC.

The V call is TRBV20-1, the J call TRBJ1-1; D gene uncertain. V was shortened by 7 bases and J by 3 bases, with 12 bases between the two germline ends. Germline V gives CDR1 DFQATT, CDR2 SNEGSKA (reference sequence). The CDR3 is made up of 12 amino acids. As DNA, the CDR3 is TGCAGTGATCTTGCAGCCGACACTGAAGCTTTCTTT. Translating it yields CSDLAADTEAFF.

This clonotype was counted a single time. V usage is TRBV20-1 and J usage is TRBJ2-1; D possibly corresponds to TRBD1 (5 bases). Germline CDR1 DFQATT, CDR2 SNEGSKA (reference sequence). With 6 bases removed from V and 1 base from J, the gap between germline ends came to 10 bases. The CDR3 extends over 13 amino acids. The CDR3, as DNA: TGCAGTGCCTCCAGGGCTTCCTACAATGAGCAGTTCTTC. This translates into CSASRASYNEQFF.

The chain combines TRBV5-6 with TRBJ2-4; the D gene is possibly TRBD1 (6 bases). V lost 2 bases and J 4 bases, leaving 7 bases between the germline ends. Germline CDR1 is SGHDT and CDR2 is YYEEEE. The CDR3 spans 13 residues. The CDR3 loop is CASSLTGKNIQYF. The CDR3 DNA reads TGTGCCAGCAGCTTAACAGGGAAAAACATTCAGTACTTC.

The genes are TRBV28 and TRBJ2-1, with 9 bases matching TRBD2. This CDR3 is 14 amino acids long. In germline, CDR1 is MDHEN, CDR2 SYDVKM. With V trimmed by 5 bases and J by 9 bases, 8 bases remained unmatched. DNA of the CDR3: TGTGCCAGCAGTACGGGACTAGCAAGTGGTGAGCAGTTCTTC. This codes for CASSTGLASGEQFF.

This clonotype has a single count. J is TRBJ2-5 and V is TRBV18, with TRBD2 identical over 7 bases. The length of the CDR3 is 15 residues. CDR1 and CDR2 (germline): KGHSH, LQKENI. V shed 3 bases and J 2 bases; nucleotides not matched to a gene: 6. CDR3 in amino acids: CASSPSRETQETQYF. Written as DNA, the CDR3 is TGTGCCAGCTCACCGTCGCGGGAGACTCAAGAGACCCAGTACTTC.

J is TRBJ2-7 and V is TRBV7-3; 11 bases fit TRBD2. The ends lost 5 bases at V and 7 bases at J; junction bases unmatched: 7. CDR3 length equals 14 residues. Germline CDR1 reads SGHTA; CDR2 reads FQGTGA. The CDR3 DNA is TGTGCCAGCAGCCTCACTAGCGGGAGTGAAGAGCAGTACTTC. Translating it yields CASSLTSGSEEQYF.

This clonotype has a single count. The chain couples TRBV24-1 to TRBJ1-2, with TRBD1 identical over 8 bases. The CDR3 length is 15 residues. Trimming at V came to 2 bases and at J to 2 bases, leaving 3 bases not matched to a gene. CDR1 and CDR2 (germline): KGHDR, SFDVKD. The CDR3 spells CATSDSRQGNYGYTF. The CDR3 bases are TGTGCCACCAGTGATTCTCGACAGGGGAACTATGGCTACACCTTC.

In regard to this clonotype: One end of the junction is discordant with germline, which a read error may explain. The V gene is TRBV7-7, the J gene TRBJ2-5; D perhaps matches TRBD1 (6 bases). The germline gives CDR1 SSHAT, CDR2 FNYEAQ (reference sequence). The CDR3 runs to 15 residues. The CDR3 coding sequence is TGTGCTAGCAGCTTAGTCTGGACAGAGCAAGAGACCCAGTACTTC. The encoded protein is CASSLVWTEQETQYF.

The J gene is TRBJ2-3, the V gene TRBV11-2; 10 nucleotides agree with TRBD1. CDR1 and CDR2 (germline): SGHAT, FQNNGV. This CDR3 contains 16 residues. V gave up 4 bases and J gave up 0 bases; unmatched junction bases: 4. CDR3 nucleotide sequence: TGTGCCAGCAGCTCCTGGACAGGGGGTAGCACAGATACGCAGTATTTT. This translates into CASSSWTGGSTDTQYF.

This chain connects TRBV19 to TRBJ2-7; the match to TRBD2 covers 8 bases. Trimming took 6 bases from V and 3 from J; bases not matched to a gene: 10. The CDR3 spans 15 residues. Germline V lookup: CDR1 LNHDA, CDR2 SQIVND (reference sequence). The CDR3 DNA reads TGTGCCAGTAGCGGGGGTAGCGGGGCCCACTACGAGCAGTACTTC. The encoded protein is CASSGGSGAHYEQYF.

The gene calls are TRBV4-1 and TRBJ2-1; D gene unclear. V lost 2 bases and J 5 bases, leaving 10 bases between the germline ends. Germline V CDR1 and CDR2: MGHRA, YSYEKL. The CDR3 has 14 amino acids. CDR3 in DNA: TGCGCCAGCAGCCAATCCGACCTAGACAATGAGCAGTTCTTC. Residues: CASSQSDLDNEQFF.

The chain combines TRBV9 with TRBJ2-4; unclear D gene. Germline-derived CDR1 and CDR2 are SGDLS and YYNGEE. This CDR3 has 8 residues. The ends were cut back, 4 bases at V and 15 bases at J, with 5 bases in the middle. The CDR3 loop is CASSPRYF. As DNA, the CDR3 is TGTGCCAGCAGCCCCAGGTACTTC.

This clonotype was recorded only once. The chain links TRBV15 to TRBJ2-3, with D possibly TRBD2 on 5 matching bases. Germline CDR1 LNHNV, CDR2 YYDKDF (reference sequence). The CDR3 totals 15 residues. The V gene lost 2 bases and the J gene lost 0 bases, with 9 bases spanning the gap. The CDR3 bases are TGTGCCACCAGCAGAAAAGCGGAAAGCACAGATACGCAGTATTTT. Amino acids: CATSRKAESTDTQYF.

This chain links TRBV13 with TRBJ2-1; TRBD2 might be the D (6 bases). CDR1 PRHDT and CDR2 FYEKMQ come from the germline V gene (reference sequence). Trimming took 7 bases from V and 4 from J, leaving 20 bases between them. The CDR3 consists of 16 residues. DNA for the CDR3: TGTGCCAGCACCGTTCTAGGGGCGGGGCCGTACAATGAGCAGTTCTTC. It encodes CASTVLGAGPYNEQFF.

The chain links TRBV5-1 to TRBJ2-7; the match to TRBD1 covers 7 bases. The germline V gene encodes CDR1 SGHRS and CDR2 YFSETQ. Trimming cost V 4 bases and J 2 bases; bases outside gene matches: 6. This CDR3 is built from 14 residues. This CDR3 is CASSQGQATYEQYF. In DNA, the CDR3 is TGCGCCAGCAGCCAAGGACAGGCTACCTACGAGCAGTACTTC.

This clonotype was observed once. The chain recombines TRBV27 with TRBJ2-1; possible D gene TRBD1, 6 bases. The CDR3 extends over 11 amino acids. The germline V gene has CDR1 MNHEY and CDR2 SMNVEV (reference sequence). V was shortened by 5 bases and J by 15 bases, with 14 bases between the two germline ends. The CDR3: CASSGGPDRFF. CDR3 coding DNA: TGTGCCAGCAGTGGGGGCCCAGATCGGTTCTTC.

V usage is TRBV20-1 and J usage is TRBJ2-2; TRBD2 agrees at 8 bases. Per the germline V gene, CDR1 is DFQATT and CDR2 is SNEGSKA (reference sequence). V gave up 2 bases and J gave up 3 bases; unmatched junction bases: 8. The CDR3 length is 16 residues. As DNA, the CDR3 is TGCAGTGCTAGAAGGTTTGGACTAGCCGACACCGGGGAGCTGTTTTTT. Its translation is CSARRFGLADTGELFF.